This T cell receptor beta chain was identified in a study of persistence of HIV-infected CD4 T cells. Concerning this clone: As yet, its antigen is unknown.

Cells were stimulated with CMV-infected fibroblast lysates at 10 ug/mL. CD40L-negative CD69-negative CD45RO-high memory CD4+ T cells were sorted as populations depleted of antigen-responding cells. The libraries were made with immunoSEQ version 4 in survey mode. Sequenced by immunoSEQ multiplex PCR; TCRdb stores in-frame clones only, minus some. In the table there are approximately 31,000 clones, around 80% of which are singletons. Trimming cost V 5 bases and J 6 bases; bases outside gene matches: 10. This CDR3 comprises 16 residues. Germline V lookup: CDR1 SGHVS, CDR2 FQNEAQ. Material: CD4+ T cells sorted from PBMCs after 18-hour stimulation, obtained from a patient who received antiretroviral therapy. The chain combines TRBV7-8 with TRBJ2-1; TRBD1 matches 10 bases. This TCR derives from an adult woman with HIV who was CMV-seropositive. The CDR3 reads CASSTPTGGIPNEQFF. The DNA for the CDR3 is TGTGCCAGCAGCACTCCGACAGGGGGCATACCCAATGAGCAGTTCTTC.